These 25 T cell receptor beta chains share one sample of origin, sequenced in a study of T cell clonotyping in hematopoietic cell transplantation. Here immunoSEQ multiplex PCR was the method, and the copy in TCRdb shows in-frame clones only, minus some. Seen here are approximately 9,000 clones, over 75% observed once, and the top ten hold 25% to 30%. Specified time point: recipient sample about 28 days before transplant, after cytoreduction. This material consisted of peripheral blood mononuclear cells, taken before stem cell transplant. These receptors all stem from a woman aged 60 to 75 with acute myeloid leukemia. Some clones in this sample may be carry-over from other donors' samples.

In this sample, this clone turned up once. The chain carries TRBV13 and TRBJ2-3, with D possibly matching TRBD2 (6 bases). The CDR3 totals 16 residues. Per germline, CDR1 PRHDT and CDR2 FYEKMQ (reference sequence). V lost 5 bases, J lost 4 bases, and 19 bases lay in between. The CDR3 loop is CASSRARGLGADTQYF. The CDR3 DNA is TGTGCCAGCAGCCGGGCCCGGGGGTTGGGTGCAGATACGCAGTATTTT.

The V gene is TRBV18, the J gene TRBJ1-5; D gene unclear. The CDR3 runs 13 residues. The V gene's germline CDR1 is KGHSH and CDR2 LQKENI. V shed 3 bases and J shed 5 bases, with 8 bases lying between them. The CDR3 loop reads CASSPGTDQPQHF. Written as DNA, the CDR3 is TGTGCCAGCTCACCGGGAACGGATCAGCCCCAGCATTTT.

This sequence joins TRBV7-8 and TRBJ2-5; 8 bases match TRBD1. This CDR3 is built from 16 residues. V lost 5 bases and J lost 0; bases outside the gene matches: 8. Germline-derived CDR1 and CDR2 are SGHVS and FQNEAQ. In DNA form, the CDR3 reads TGTGCCAGCAGCCCTAGGACAGGGACCTACCAAGAGACCCAGTACTTC. As protein: CASSPRTGTYQETQYF.

The rearrangement uses TRBV7-9 and TRBJ1-2; D call uncertain. Trimming left V 1 base short and J 8 bases short, with 8 bases between. The germline V gene encodes CDR1 SEHNR and CDR2 FQNEAQ (reference sequence). The CDR3 has 12 amino acids. This CDR3 reads CASSLEGTGYTF. DNA of the CDR3: TGTGCCAGCAGCTTAGAGGGAACGGGCTACACCTTC.

This chain links TRBV10-1 with TRBJ1-1; D unclear. Trimming shortened V by 1 base and J by 0 bases, and 12 bases separated the two germline ends. The CDR3 contains 16 residues. CDR1 and CDR2 from the germline V gene are WNHNN and SYGVQD (reference sequence). CDR3 in DNA: TGCGCCAGCAGTGAGTTCCGGACGGGTATGAACACTGAAGCTTTCTTT. Translated: CASSEFRTGMNTEAFF.

The chain recombines TRBV5-4 with TRBJ2-7; weak D call: TRBD1 (5 bases). The CDR3 consists of 13 residues. The ends were cut back, 5 bases at V and 2 bases at J, with 11 bases in the middle. Germline values: CDR1 SGHNT, CDR2 YYREEE (reference sequence). The CDR3 sequence is CASRNWGAYEQYF. The CDR3 DNA is TGTGCCAGCAGGAATTGGGGCGCCTACGAGCAGTACTTC. Filled out from reference TRBV5-4 and TRBJ2-7, the complete variable domain reads ETGVTQSPTHLIKTRGQQVTLRCSSQSGHNTVSWYQQALGQGPQFIFQYYREEENGRGNFPPRFSGLQFPNYSSELNVNALELDDSALYLCASRNWGAYEQYFGPGTRLTVT.

CDR3 sequence: CASSSQTSASNTGELFF. The CDR3 nucleotides read TGCGCCAGCAGCTCGCAGACTAGCGCATCGAACACCGGGGAGCTGTTTTTT. This chain uses TRBV5-1 with TRBJ2-2, with 8 bases matching TRBD2. Germline CDR1 and CDR2: SGHRS and YFSETQ. The CDR3 covers 17 residues. V dropped 3 bases and J dropped 0; count of bases not matched to a gene: 7.

CDR3 in DNA: TGTGCCAGCAGTGAAAAAACAGGGGGCTATGGCTACACCTTC. This gives the protein CASSEKTGGYGYTF. This rearrangement joins TRBV27 to TRBJ1-2, with 8 bases aligning to TRBD1. From germline, CDR1 is MNHEY and CDR2 SMNVEV (reference sequence). After removal of 5 bases from V and 4 bases from J, the junction contained 6 bases not matched to a gene. The CDR3 length is 14 residues.

The chain couples TRBV28 to TRBJ2-7, with D possibly matching TRBD1 (5 bases). This CDR3 contains 13 residues. V lost 3 bases and J lost 4, with 10 bases in between. CDR1 and CDR2 (germline): MDHEN, SYDVKM. The DNA for the CDR3 is TGTGCCAGCAGTTTCCAACGGACATACGAGCAGTACTTC. It encodes CASSFQRTYEQYF.

The V and J genes are TRBV13 and TRBJ2-7, with 8 positions matching TRBD1. The CDR3 spans 15 residues. CDR1 PRHDT and CDR2 FYEKMQ come from the germline V gene (reference sequence). J gave up 2 bases and V 0 bases, and 3 bases lay outside the gene matches. The CDR3 loop is CASSLGQGATYEQYV. The CDR3 DNA is TGTGCCAGCAGCTTAGGGCAGGGGGCAACCTACGAGCAGTACGTC.

This chain links TRBV9 with TRBJ2-7; 11 nucleotides line up with TRBD1. Germline V lookup: CDR1 SGDLS, CDR2 YYNGEE. The CDR3 is made up of 15 amino acids. After removal of 0 bases from V and 7 bases from J, the junction contained 6 bases not matched to a gene. This CDR3 reads CASSVEGQGAGEQYF. Written as DNA, the CDR3 is TGTGCCAGCAGCGTAGAAGGACAGGGGGCGGGGGAGCAGTACTTC.

The CDR3 nucleotides are TGTGCCAGCAGTTCCGGCGGAGGGGTCTACGAGCAGTACGTC. Translating gives CASSSGGGVYEQYV. The V gene is TRBV6-5, the J gene TRBJ2-7; the D gene is possibly TRBD2 (6 bases). The CDR3 runs to 14 residues. Per the germline V gene, CDR1 is MNHEY and CDR2 is SVGAGI. The germline V and J ends were trimmed by 4 bases and 3 bases, with 13 bases remaining between them.

This chain connects TRBV25-1 to TRBJ2-2; D might be TRBD1 (6 bases). CDR1 MGHDK and CDR2 SYGVNS come from the germline V gene. This CDR3 spans 14 amino acids. V lost 3 bases and J lost 10, with 15 bases in between. The CDR3 reads CASSDGGHAQELFF. Written as DNA, the CDR3 is TGTGCCAGCAGTGATGGGGGACATGCACAGGAGCTGTTTTTT.

V is TRBV30 and J is TRBJ2-7, with D uncertain. The CDR3 sequence is 12 residues long. Germline V gives CDR1 GTSNPN, CDR2 SVGIG (reference sequence). The germline V and J ends were trimmed by 0 bases and 2 bases, with 5 bases remaining between them. CDR3 in amino acids: CAWSVGAYEQYV. DNA for the CDR3: TGTGCCTGGAGTGTCGGAGCCTACGAGCAGTACGTC.

The rearrangement joins TRBV4-1 to TRBJ2-3; 13 nucleotides align to TRBD2. Germline lookup yields CDR1 MGHRA and CDR2 YSYEKL. This CDR3 is 17 amino acids long. The V segment lost 4 bases and the J segment 3 bases; nucleotides outside the gene matches: 7. DNA for the CDR3: TGCGCCAGCAGCCCCAGGACTAGCGGGGGAGGGACAGATACGCAGTATTTT. Protein sequence: CASSPRTSGGGTDTQYF.

The rearrangement joins TRBV28 to TRBJ2-7; D gene unclear. V was cut by 5 bases and J by 2 bases, with 16 bases left in between. This CDR3 contains 15 residues. CDR1 is MDHEN, CDR2 SYDVKM, per germline. The CDR3 protein is CASSIRPLSAYEQYF. The CDR3 DNA follows: TGTGCCAGCAGTATCCGACCGCTTTCGGCCTACGAGCAGTACTTC.

The chain employs TRBV2 and TRBJ1-1, with D unclear. Germline loops: CDR1 SNHLY, CDR2 FYNNEI. The CDR3 spans 14 residues. Deletions cut 0 bases from V and 1 base from J, with 6 bases between. The CDR3 DNA is TGTGCCAGCAGTGAAGCCAAAGGGAACACTGAAGCTTTCTTT. Amino acids: CASSEAKGNTEAFF. The variable domain in full, with the rest retrieved from reference TRBV2 and TRBJ1-1, is EPEVTQTPSHQVTQMGQEVILRCVPISNHLYFYWYRQILGQKVEFLVSFYNNEISEKSEIFDDQFSVERPDGSNFTLKIRSTKLEDSAMYFCASSEAKGNTEAFFGQGTRLTVV.

The rearrangement joins TRBV29-1 to TRBJ2-5; D remains unclear. The germline V and J ends were trimmed by 2 bases and 2 bases, with 15 bases remaining between them. Germline-derived CDR1 and CDR2 are SQVTM and ANQGSEA. The CDR3 has 15 amino acids. CDR3 residues: CSVELDKPSQETQYF. CDR3 nucleotides: TGCAGCGTTGAACTAGACAAACCTTCACAAGAGACCCAGTACTTC.

The genes are TRBV5-6 and TRBJ2-5; D uncertain. This CDR3 has 13 amino acids. Germline-derived CDR1 and CDR2 are SGHDT and YYEEEE. V lost 3 bases to trimming and J lost 1 base, with 7 bases between them. CDR3 nucleotides: TGTGCCAGCAGCTCAACGACCCAAGAGACCCAGTACTTC. It encodes CASSSTTQETQYF.

The rearrangement joins TRBV6-1 to TRBJ2-1; D is undetermined. Trimming cost V 0 bases and J 7 bases, with 4 bases left between them. The CDR3 loop spans 12 amino acids. Germline V lookup: CDR1 MNHNS, CDR2 SASEGT. Here the CDR3 reads CASSEATNEQFF. The CDR3 nucleotides are TGTGCCAGCAGTGAAGCTACTAATGAGCAGTTCTTC.

The chain links TRBV30 to TRBJ1-6; D is unclear. There are 14 residues in the CDR3. Trimming took 1 base from V and 5 from J, leaving 9 bases between them. The V gene's germline CDR1 is GTSNPN and CDR2 SVGIG (reference sequence). The CDR3, as DNA: TGTGCCTGGAGTGGGGGTATGGATAATTCACCCCTCCACTTT. This encodes CAWSGGMDNSPLHF.

The chain combines TRBV6-1 with TRBJ2-1; 10 nucleotides line up with TRBD2. The CDR3 sequence is 18 residues long. CDR1 and CDR2 from the germline V gene are MNHNS and SASEGT. V lost 2 bases to trimming and J lost 3 bases; unmatched junction nucleotides: 10. The CDR3: CASSEPGLAAGGYNEQFF. The DNA of the CDR3 is TGTGCCAGCAGTGAACCTGGACTAGCGGCGGGGGGCTACAATGAGCAGTTCTTC.

The V and J genes are TRBV25-1 and TRBJ2-1; unclear D gene. CDR3 length: 13 residues. CDR1 MGHDK and CDR2 SYGVNS come from the germline V gene. Trimming removed 3 bases from V and 8 bases from J, with 11 bases in between. The CDR3 nucleotides read TGTGCCAGCAGTGACCCACCATGGGATGAGCAGTTCTTC. This encodes CASSDPPWDEQFF.

The sample holds one count of this clone. The junction does not match germline at one end; this may be a read error. The V call is TRBV7-7, the J call TRBJ2-1, with D hard to call. The germline gives CDR1 SSHAT, CDR2 FNYEAQ (reference sequence). The CDR3 covers 15 residues. This chain's CDR3 is CASSFSNPSYNEQFF. Here the CDR3 DNA reads TGTGCTAGCAGCTTTTCGAATCCCTCCTACAATGAGCAGTTCTTC.

This chain links TRBV6-5 with TRBJ2-7; 10 bases fit TRBD1. Germline CDR1 is MNHEY and CDR2 is SVGAGI. This CDR3 contains 15 residues. Unmatched junction bases numbered 6, after V lost 6 bases and J lost 1 base. Here the CDR3 DNA reads TGTGCCAGCAGAGGGCCGGGACAGGGGTCCTACGAGCAGTACTTC. This translates into CASRGPGQGSYEQYF.